Shown below are 14 T cell receptor beta chains from a single sample sequenced in a study of immune cell composition in non-small cell lung cancer. The table came from immunoSEQ multiplex PCR; TCRdb's copy has only in-frame clones and leaves some out. The sample records about 4,600 clones, roughly 74% being singletons. Material for sequencing was lung tumor tissue. These receptors were taken from a human donor with non-small cell lung cancer.

The chain has TRBV4-3 and TRBJ2-1; TRBD1 aligns across 8 bases. Germline values: CDR1 LGHNA, CDR2 YSLEER. The CDR3 is 16 residues long. The junction had 9 bases not matched to a gene; V was cut back by 4 bases and J by 4 bases. The CDR3 nucleotides are TGCGCCAGCAGCCCGGGCCCAGGGGGCGTTTACAATGAGCAGTTCTTC. Its protein product is CASSPGPGGVYNEQFF.

This chain joins TRBV19 and TRBJ1-1, with a possible D match to TRBD1 (5 bases). Germline CDR1 reads LNHDA; CDR2 reads SQIVND (reference sequence). V was shortened by 8 bases and J by 6 bases, with 10 bases between the two germline ends. This CDR3 comprises 11 residues. The CDR3 sequence: CASLRGSEAFF. Here the CDR3 DNA reads TGTGCCAGTCTAAGGGGCTCTGAAGCTTTCTTT.

V and J are TRBV20-1 and TRBJ1-2; D gene unclear. The CDR3 loop spans 11 amino acids. V lost 5 bases, J lost 4 bases, and 8 bases lay in between. Germline assignment: CDR1 DFQATT and CDR2 SNEGSKA (reference sequence). The CDR3 reads CSADSPYGYTF. The DNA of the CDR3 is TGCAGTGCTGATAGCCCCTATGGCTACACCTTC.

This clone is categorized as large. J is TRBJ1-1 and V is TRBV7-2; D perhaps matches TRBD1 (6 bases). From germline, CDR1 is SGHTA and CDR2 FQGNSA. CDR3 length: 12 amino acids. Trimming removed 1 base from V and 10 bases from J, with 10 bases in between. CDR3 loop: CASSLDEGGAFF. The CDR3 DNA reads TGTGCCAGCAGCTTAGATGAAGGGGGAGCTTTCTTT.

This chain joins TRBV28 and TRBJ2-2; 8 bases line up with TRBD2. The CDR3 totals 17 residues. V gave up 3 bases and J gave up 2 bases; unmatched junction bases: 8. Germline V gene lookup returns CDR1 MDHEN and CDR2 SYDVKM. The CDR3 DNA follows: TGTGCCAGCAGTTTTCGGGGGGGTCACGATAACACCGGGGAGCTGTTTTTT. It encodes CASSFRGGHDNTGELFF.

The chain uses TRBV7-3 and TRBJ2-3; 11 nucleotides match TRBD2. The CDR3 runs 16 residues. The junction had 6 bases not matched to a gene; V was cut back by 5 bases and J by 2 bases. CDR1 SGHTA and CDR2 FQGTGA come from the germline V gene. The CDR3 DNA follows: TGTGCCAGCAGCCCCTCTAGCGGGAGGTTCACAGATACGCAGTATTTT. Its translation: CASSPSSGRFTDTQYF.

The chain employs TRBV11-3 and TRBJ2-3; 12 bases are shared with TRBD2. The junction had 5 bases not matched to a gene; V was cut back by 4 bases and J by 3 bases. CDR3 length: 16 amino acids. Germline CDR1 and CDR2: SGHNT and YENEEA. CDR3 in amino acids: CASSSRTSGTTDTQYF. The CDR3 nucleotides read TGTGCCAGCAGCTCTCGGACTAGCGGGACGACAGATACGCAGTATTTT.

The CDR3 sequence is CASSQDTDAGGNYGYTF. CDR3 nucleotide sequence: TGTGCCAGCAGCCAAGATACCGACGCAGGCGGGAACTATGGCTACACCTTC. The chain recombines TRBV4-2 with TRBJ1-2; D gene uncertain. Germline CDR1 reads LGHNA; CDR2 reads YNFKEQ. The CDR3 totals 17 residues. V was pared by 0 bases and J by 2 bases, with 16 bases between.

The gene calls are TRBV4-3 and TRBJ2-1; 8 bases agree with TRBD2. CDR3 length: 18 residues. Germline CDR1 is LGHNA and CDR2 is YSLEER. V shed 0 bases, J shed 0 bases, and the junction held 7 bases outside the gene matches. This CDR3 reads CASSQEREATSSYNEQFF. As DNA, the CDR3 is TGCGCCAGCAGCCAAGAGCGGGAGGCTACGAGCTCCTACAATGAGCAGTTCTTC.

This CDR3 reads CASSPQRGALETQYF. The CDR3 nucleotides read TGTGCCAGCAGCCCTCAGCGGGGGGCCTTGGAGACCCAGTACTTC. The chain combines TRBV7-2 with TRBJ2-5; 9 bases are a match to TRBD2. The V segment lost 5 bases and the J segment 5 bases; nucleotides outside the gene matches: 9. The CDR3 extends over 15 amino acids. The germline V gene encodes CDR1 SGHTA and CDR2 FQGNSA.

The V call is TRBV4-3, the J call TRBJ1-2; TRBD1 matches at 8 bases. Germline assignment: CDR1 LGHNA and CDR2 YSLEER. The V segment lost 4 bases and the J segment 4 bases; nucleotides outside the gene matches: 5. The CDR3 is 14 amino acids. This CDR3 is CASSRWTGFYGYTF. CDR3 nucleotides: TGCGCCAGCAGCCGGTGGACAGGGTTCTATGGCTACACCTTC.

The V call is TRBV5-6, the J call TRBJ2-2; D is possibly TRBD1 (5 bases). This CDR3 spans 15 amino acids. Germline assignment: CDR1 SGHDT and CDR2 YYEEEE. V lost 2 bases, J lost 5 bases, and 13 bases lay in between. CDR3 amino acids: CASSFFSGQTGELFF. In DNA, the CDR3 is TGTGCCAGCAGCTTTTTCTCAGGGCAAACCGGGGAGCTGTTTTTT.

J is TRBJ2-5 and V is TRBV7-2; 10 nucleotides agree with TRBD2. CDR3 length: 15 amino acids. Germline CDR1 and CDR2: SGHTA and FQGNSA. Losses at the gene ends were 3 bases for V and 5 bases for J; bases not matched to a gene: 6. DNA for the CDR3: TGTGCCAGCAGCTTGCAGCGGGGGGGCCGGGAGACCCAGTACTTC. It is translated as CASSLQRGGRETQYF. The full variable domain, with the rest looked up from reference TRBV7-2 and TRBJ2-5, is GAGVSQSPSNKVTEKGKDVELRCDPISGHTALYWYRQSLGQGLEFLIYFQGNSAPDKSGLPSDRFSAERTGGSVSTLTIQRTQQEDSAVYLCASSLQRGGRETQYFGPGTRLLVL.

The chain is built from TRBV4-3 and TRBJ2-7; 11 bases agree with TRBD1. Germline trimming cut 4 bases from V and 6 bases from J; bases unmatched to any gene: 5. CDR1 and CDR2 from the germline V gene are LGHNA and YSLEER. The CDR3 runs to 14 residues. CDR3 bases: TGCGCCAGCAGCCTAAAAGGGACAGGGGGCGAGCAGTACTTC. Encoded protein: CASSLKGTGGEQYF.